Each of the 17 T cell receptor beta chains below was sequenced from the same sample in a study of blood T cell repertoires in COVID-19 (dated by TCRdb to 2020 to 2021). Library construction relied on the immunoSEQ multiplex PCR assay. Sourced from immuneACCESS, this table was stored by TCRdb with only in-frame sequences that have V and J called. A share of the clones is absent; for the studies checked, an unresolved V gene accounts for under half, and the remainder has no known explanation. This sample has tens of thousands of clones in its table, and over 80% of those were observed once. The ten largest make up approximately 40% of the sample. Sequencing was done on a sample of peripheral blood. Source of these receptors: a woman of 80 years or more with acute or convalescent COVID-19.

The V and J genes are TRBV12-3 or TRBV12-4 and TRBJ1-1; D gene ambiguous. The CDR3 loop spans 8 amino acids. Trimming pared 7 bases from V and 9 bases from J, leaving 3 bases between. CDR3 sequence reads: CASIKAFF. The DNA for the CDR3 is TGTGCCAGCATCAAAGCTTTCTTT.

This clone was observed a few times. This chain uses TRBV4-1 with TRBJ1-2; D perhaps matches TRBD1 (6 bases). The CDR3 consists of 15 residues. Germline assignment: CDR1 MGHRA and CDR2 YSYEKL. V was shortened by 2 bases and J by 0 bases, with 10 bases between the two germline ends. CDR3: CASSQTGLANYGYTF. The CDR3 region has the DNA TGCGCCAGCAGCCAAACAGGGTTAGCTAACTATGGCTACACCTTC.

The CDR3 region has the DNA TGCAGCGTTGATGGGGGGGCTACTGAAGCTTTCTTT. Protein product: CSVDGGATEAFF. This sequence joins TRBV29-1 and TRBJ1-1; TRBD1 is a possible D gene (6 bases). V lost 3 bases, J lost 5 bases, and 10 bases lay in between. Looked up from germline, CDR1 is SQVTM and CDR2 is ANQGSEA. This CDR3 is 12 amino acids long.

V usage is TRBV6-1 and J usage is TRBJ1-4; 8 bases are a match to TRBD1. CDR1 and CDR2 from the germline V gene are MNHNS and SASEGT. The ends lost 1 base at V and 2 bases at J; junction bases unmatched: 6. There are 17 residues in the CDR3. This CDR3 is CASSEGGQDSTNEKLFF. The CDR3 DNA sequence: TGTGCCAGCAGTGAAGGGGGACAGGATTCGACTAATGAAAAACTGTTTTTT.

CDR3 in DNA: TGTGCCAGCAGTGCCTCTATCCCTGGAAACACCATATATTTT. Translated, it gives CASSASIPGNTIYF. The rearrangement joins TRBV2 to TRBJ1-3, with no clear D. Trimming removed 4 bases at V and 2 bases at J, with 9 bases between. Germline lookup yields CDR1 SNHLY and CDR2 FYNNEI. CDR3 length equals 14 residues.

CDR3 sequence (DNA): TGTGCCAGCAGCTTAGGGGGGGTTAGCACAGATACGCAGTATTTT. Protein: CASSLGGVSTDTQYF. The chain combines TRBV11-3 with TRBJ2-3; possible D gene TRBD2, 6 bases. The CDR3 totals 15 residues. With 1 base removed from V and 0 bases from J, the gap between germline ends came to 8 bases. CDR1 and CDR2 (germline): SGHNT, YENEEA.

V usage is TRBV11-2 and J usage is TRBJ2-5; TRBD1 matches at 7 bases. Germline CDR1 SGHAT, CDR2 FQNNGV. V trimming: 0 bases; J trimming: 2 bases; junction bases outside the gene matches: 0. The CDR3 has 14 residues. The CDR3 reads CASSLDRGQETQYF. The CDR3 DNA follows: TGTGCCAGCAGCTTAGACAGGGGGCAAGAGACCCAGTACTTC.

This clone has only one observation. V is TRBV4-1 and J is TRBJ2-5; maybe TRBD2 (6 bases). The CDR3 has 14 residues. Germline V gene lookup returns CDR1 MGHRA and CDR2 YSYEKL. V was pared by 1 base and J by 3 bases, with 9 bases between. CDR3: CASSQGRGEETQYF. The CDR3 DNA reads TGCGCCAGCAGCCAAGGGCGGGGCGAAGAGACCCAGTACTTC.

The chain links TRBV7-6 to TRBJ1-1, with no clear D. The V gene's germline CDR1 is SGHVS and CDR2 FNYEAQ. The CDR3 has 13 residues. The ends were cut back, 5 bases at V and 4 bases at J, with 11 bases in the middle. The CDR3 sequence is CASSLARGTEAFF. Written as DNA, the CDR3 is TGTGCCAGCAGCCTCGCCCGAGGCACTGAAGCTTTCTTT.

The rearrangement uses TRBV2 and TRBJ1-6, with D unclear. Germline V gene sequence: CDR1 SNHLY, CDR2 FYNNEI. V was cut by 0 bases and J by 7 bases, with 7 bases left in between. CDR3 length: 14 amino acids. DNA for the CDR3: TGTGCCAGCAGTGAAGCCCCCTCCAATTCACCCCTCCACTTT. This sequence encodes CASSEAPSNSPLHF.

This clone was seen only a few times. The V gene is TRBV10-3, the J gene TRBJ1-2; a possible D gene is TRBD1 (5 bases). This CDR3 comprises 19 residues. The germline gives CDR1 ENHRY, CDR2 SYGVKD. V dropped 4 bases and J dropped 4 bases, with 28 bases sitting between them. The CDR3 DNA sequence: TGTGCCATCAGTGTCCTTGGGGGGAGAGCCCTAAGATCGGTCTATGGCTACACCTTC. Amino acids: CAISVLGGRALRSVYGYTF.

The chain carries TRBV28 and TRBJ1-2; D unclear. The CDR3 runs 12 residues. Trimming cost V 3 bases and J 4 bases, with 6 bases left between them. In germline, CDR1 is MDHEN, CDR2 SYDVKM. The CDR3 region is CASSFRGYGYTF. The CDR3 region has the DNA TGTGCCAGCAGTTTCCGGGGCTATGGCTACACCTTC.

V usage is TRBV18 and J usage is TRBJ1-1, with D perhaps TRBD1 (6 bases). From germline, CDR1 is KGHSH and CDR2 LQKENI. The CDR3 runs to 15 residues. V lost 1 base and J lost 0, with 9 bases in between. CDR3 sequence: CASSPLGQLNTEAFF. CDR3 nucleotides: TGTGCCAGCTCACCACTTGGACAGTTGAACACTGAAGCTTTCTTT.

The chain recombines TRBV11-3 with TRBJ2-7, with 12 positions matching TRBD2. After removal of 10 bases from V and 7 bases from J, the junction contained 2 bases not matched to a gene. Germline values: CDR1 SGHNT, CDR2 YENEEA. The CDR3 is made up of 11 amino acids. The CDR3 sequence is CATGLAGEQYF. The CDR3 region has the DNA TGTGCCACTGGACTAGCGGGAGAGCAGTACTTC.

J is TRBJ1-1 and V is TRBV7-3, with D maybe TRBD1 (5 bases). From germline, CDR1 is SGHTA and CDR2 FQGTGA. CDR3 length equals 14 residues. V was clipped by 2 bases and J by 3 bases, with 10 bases between them. The CDR3 DNA follows: TGTGCCAGCAGCTTAGGGGCCCGGGACACTGAAGCTTTCTTT. Protein sequence: CASSLGARDTEAFF.

This sequence joins TRBV19 and TRBJ2-7; 9 bases align to TRBD1. The V segment lost 5 bases and the J segment 6 bases; nucleotides outside the gene matches: 11. There are 15 residues in the CDR3. Germline V CDR1 and CDR2: LNHDA, SQIVND (reference sequence). CDR3 sequence: CASSSLGGQGSEQYF. DNA for the CDR3: TGTGCCAGTAGTTCCCTGGGCGGACAGGGGAGCGAGCAGTACTTC.

The chain uses TRBV7-2 and TRBJ1-1, with D possibly TRBD1 on 6 matching bases. This CDR3 is built from 15 residues. Germline-derived CDR1 and CDR2 are SGHTA and FQGNSA. V was shortened by 4 bases and J by 7 bases, with 19 bases between the two germline ends. The CDR3 loop reads CASSSYYREQGEAFF. The CDR3 DNA reads TGTGCCAGCAGCTCCTACTACAGGGAACAGGGTGAAGCTTTCTTT.